These 31 T cell receptor beta chains were all obtained from the same sample, sequenced in a study of Ad26.COV2.S vaccination and SARS-CoV-2 variants (dated by TCRdb to about 2021). The sample's treatment or condition label is to be understood as: 19 received Ad26.COV2.S at low or high dose, single or two shots; about 5 received placebo; per-sample allocation not given. Repertoires of vaccine and placebo recipients were sequenced from samples taken on day 63 after the first injection. Library prep was done by the immunoSEQ multiplex PCR assay. In its TCRdb copy, this immuneACCESS table keeps in-frame sequences only and misses some clones. Where compared with another copy, unresolved V genes explain less than half of these, and the others have no known cause. In all, the sample holds hundreds of thousands of clones, and around nine tenths of those were seen once. The ten largest clonotypes hold about 10% of the sample.

The sample was peripheral blood, taken in a trial of Ad26.COV2.S vaccine versus placebo. Receptors were obtained from a person between 18 and 60 years old who received the Ad26.COV2.S COVID-19 vaccine or a placebo.

The rearrangement links TRBV4-1 to TRBJ2-7; no clear D. V dropped 2 bases and J dropped 4 bases, with 15 bases sitting between them. Per germline, CDR1 MGHRA and CDR2 YSYEKL. The CDR3 is 15 residues long. For the CDR3, the DNA is TGCGCCAGCAGCCAAATCGGCAGGAGAGCGTACGAGCAGTACTTC. Translating gives CASSQIGRRAYEQYF.

The chain recombines TRBV9 with TRBJ2-5; D not resolved. The CDR3 length is 14 residues. Trimming took off 4 bases at V and 1 base at J, with 11 bases between the two ends. CDR1 SGDLS and CDR2 YYNGEE come from the germline V gene. The CDR3 sequence: CASSPGTPQETQYF. CDR3 nucleotide sequence: TGTGCCAGCAGCCCTGGCACCCCCCAAGAGACCCAGTACTTC.

This clone showed up just a few times. The chain uses TRBV6-4 and TRBJ2-1, with 8 bases fitting TRBD1. Germline loops: CDR1 MRHNA, CDR2 SNTAGT. With 6 bases clipped from V and 4 bases from J, the junction kept 5 bases outside the gene matches. This CDR3 is built from 14 residues. The CDR3 loop is CASSTGGMYNEQFF. DNA of the CDR3: TGTGCCAGCAGCACAGGGGGAATGTACAATGAGCAGTTCTTC.

The V and J genes are TRBV6-2 or TRBV6-3 and TRBJ1-1, with 7 bases matching TRBD1. CDR3 length: 13 amino acids. V shed 6 bases, J shed 4 bases, and the junction held 5 bases outside the gene matches. The V gene's germline CDR1 is MNHEY and CDR2 SVGEGT. CDR3 DNA sequence: TGTGCCAGCAGCCTATACAGGGGCACTGAAGCTTTCTTT. This sequence encodes CASSLYRGTEAFF.

This clone was seen many times. The V call is TRBV2, the J call TRBJ1-2, with D tentatively TRBD1 (5 bases). Germline CDR1 and CDR2: SNHLY and FYNNEI. The CDR3 sequence is 16 residues long. V shed 0 bases and J shed 4 bases, with 15 bases lying between them. CDR3 sequence (DNA): TGTGCCAGCAGTGAAGCGCTTCCGGGGGAGGGCTATGGCTACACCTTC. It yields the protein CASSEALPGEGYGYTF.

As regards this clone: In the same sample, other DNA sequences code for this CDR3. The chain joins TRBV9 to TRBJ1-1; no definite D call. V was pared by 4 bases and J by 4 bases, with 11 bases between. The CDR3 is 13 amino acids. Germline V CDR1 and CDR2: SGDLS, YYNGEE. The CDR3 protein is CASSRGDGTEAFF. DNA for the CDR3: TGTGCCAGCAGCCGAGGAGACGGCACTGAAGCTTTCTTT.

The V and J genes are TRBV5-4 and TRBJ2-7, with 13 positions matching TRBD2. V lost 4 bases to trimming and J lost 3 bases; unmatched junction nucleotides: 4. There are 15 residues in the CDR3. The V gene's germline CDR1 is SGHNT and CDR2 YYREEE (reference sequence). The CDR3 coding sequence is TGTGCCAGCAGCGGGGGACTAGCGGGGATCTACGAGCAGTACTTC. It is translated as CASSGGLAGIYEQYF.

The genes are TRBV11-3 and TRBJ2-5, with a tentative D call TRBD1 (5 bases). V was trimmed by 1 base and J by 4 bases, leaving 16 bases between them. Germline loops: CDR1 SGHNT, CDR2 YENEEA. This CDR3 has 16 amino acids. This CDR3 reads CASSLVQTRRGETQYF. The CDR3 coding sequence is TGTGCCAGCAGCTTAGTACAGACCCGTAGGGGAGAGACCCAGTACTTC.

This clone was detected once. This chain connects TRBV7-8 to TRBJ2-7, with 8 bases that match TRBD2. The length of the CDR3 is 17 residues. Per germline, CDR1 SGHVS and CDR2 FQNEAQ. Trimming cost V 0 bases and J 3 bases; bases outside gene matches: 10. CDR3: CASSLADPLAGGYEQYF. CDR3 in DNA: TGTGCCAGCAGCTTAGCAGACCCTCTGGCGGGAGGCTACGAGCAGTACTTC.

A few counts support this clone. This chain uses TRBV29-1 with TRBJ1-4, with TRBD1 as a possible D gene (5 bases). V was trimmed by 4 bases and J by 12 bases, leaving 21 bases between them. The CDR3 runs 14 residues. Germline CDR1 is SQVTM and CDR2 is ANQGSEA. The CDR3 here is CSVAKSRDLNELFF. The CDR3 DNA is TGCAGCGTTGCAAAATCCCGGGACCTTAATGAACTGTTTTTT.

The chain has TRBV24-1 and TRBJ2-3; D is unresolved. The V gene lost 4 bases and the J gene lost 9 bases, with 19 bases spanning the gap. The CDR3 is 15 amino acids. Germline-derived CDR1 and CDR2 are KGHDR and SFDVKD. Here the CDR3 reads CATSEPWPQPVTQYF. Written as DNA, the CDR3 is TGTGCCACCAGTGAACCATGGCCCCAGCCTGTGACGCAGTATTTT.

The chain couples TRBV13 to TRBJ2-1, with TRBD2 matching over 10 bases. CDR1 and CDR2 (germline): PRHDT, FYEKMQ (reference sequence). J was trimmed by 4 bases and V by 2 bases; bases with no gene match: 2. CDR3 length: 15 amino acids. The chain's CDR3 is CASSLRTSGYNEQFF. The CDR3 DNA is TGTGCCAGCAGCTTAAGGACTAGCGGATACAATGAGCAGTTCTTC.

This sequence joins TRBV10-3 and TRBJ2-1, with D perhaps TRBD1 or TRBD2 (5 bases each). Per germline, CDR1 ENHRY and CDR2 SYGVKD. With 0 bases removed from V and 4 bases from J, the gap between germline ends came to 10 bases. The CDR3 runs 15 residues. In DNA form, the CDR3 reads TGTGCCATCAGTGAGTCGGGACCGATATACAATGAGCAGTTCTTC. Translating gives CAISESGPIYNEQFF.

The CDR3 nucleotides read TGTGCCAGCAGCGTAGGAGGGACTGGGGCCAACGTCCTGACTTTC. The encoded protein is CASSVGGTGANVLTF. V and J are TRBV9 and TRBJ2-6; D perhaps matches TRBD2 (5 bases). Trimming took 0 bases from V and 2 from J, leaving 6 bases between them. CDR3 length equals 15 residues. Germline assignment: CDR1 SGDLS and CDR2 YYNGEE. Using reference TRBV9 and TRBJ2-6 for the parts outside the CDR3, the full variable domain is DSGVTQTPKHLITATGQRVTLRCSPRSGDLSVYWYQQSLDQGLQFLIQYYNGEERAKGNILERFSAQQFPDLHSELNLSSLELGDSALYFCASSVGGTGANVLTFGAGSRLTVL.

The genes are TRBV7-9 and TRBJ2-7; D not resolved. CDR3 size: 12 residues. The V gene's germline CDR1 is SEHNR and CDR2 FQNEAQ (reference sequence). V lost 5 bases and J lost 0, with 5 bases in between. The CDR3 spells CASSQPSYEQYF. In nucleotides, the CDR3 is TGTGCCAGCAGCCAACCCTCCTACGAGCAGTACTTC.

This chain uses TRBV10-3 with TRBJ2-1, with TRBD2 matching over 13 bases. Germline CDR1 is ENHRY and CDR2 is SYGVKD. CDR3 length: 15 amino acids. J gave up 8 bases and V 6 bases, and 7 bases lay outside the gene matches. CDR3 in DNA: TGTGCCATCAGGGCCGGACTAGCGGGGGAATATGAGCAGTTCTTC. Protein sequence: CAIRAGLAGEYEQFF.

The chain has TRBV30 and TRBJ1-2, with D hard to call. The CDR3 spans 12 residues. The V end lost 7 bases, the J end lost 7 bases, and 16 bases lay between the germline ends. The germline V gene encodes CDR1 GTSNPN and CDR2 SVGIG (reference sequence). CDR3 loop: CAFLRGPRGYTF. In DNA form, the CDR3 reads TGTGCCTTTCTACGGGGTCCCCGTGGCTACACCTTC.

This chain uses TRBV7-8 with TRBJ2-2, with D tentatively TRBD2 (6 bases). V lost 3 bases and J lost 2, with 22 bases in between. The CDR3 has 19 residues. The germline CDR1 and CDR2 sequences are SGHVS and FQNEAQ. The DNA for the CDR3 is TGTGCCAGCAGCTTGGAGGGAGGATCCGGACTCCCTAACACCGGGGAGCTGTTTTTT. Its protein is CASSLEGGSGLPNTGELFF.

The chain employs TRBV5-1 and TRBJ1-1; TRBD1 is a possible D gene (6 bases). Trimming left V 6 bases short and J 5 bases short, with 11 bases between. The germline V gene encodes CDR1 SGHRS and CDR2 YFSETQ. The CDR3 runs to 12 residues. As DNA, the CDR3 is TGCGCCAGCACCGCAGGGGAAACTGAAGCTTTCTTT. Amino acid sequence: CASTAGETEAFF.

The table lists this clone with a few counts. The gene calls are TRBV24-1 and TRBJ2-5; the D gene is possibly TRBD1 (5 bases). Germline V CDR1 and CDR2: KGHDR, SFDVKD. Trimming removed 2 bases from V and 4 bases from J, with 7 bases in between. The CDR3 runs to 13 residues. In nucleotides, the CDR3 is TGTGCCACCAGTGATTCAGGGTTAGAGACCCAGTACTTC. It translates to CATSDSGLETQYF.

This chain links TRBV4-1 with TRBJ2-2; the D is unclear. Germline V CDR1 and CDR2: MGHRA, YSYEKL. V gave up 1 base and J gave up 4 bases, with 7 bases separating them. CDR3 length equals 14 residues. Here the CDR3 reads CASSQGGLTGELFF. CDR3 DNA: TGCGCCAGCAGCCAAGGGGGTCTCACCGGGGAGCTGTTTTTT.

As to this clone: Mismatch with germline at one junction end may stem from a read error. The genes are TRBV28 and TRBJ2-7; D is uncertain. CDR1 and CDR2 (germline): MDHEN, SYDVKM. This CDR3 has 14 amino acids. The CDR3 nucleotides are TGTGCCAGCAGTTTGGCGGCCTCCTCCCACGAGCAGTACTTC. This encodes CASSLAASSHEQYF.

V and J are TRBV7-9 and TRBJ2-3, with unresolved D. Trimming stripped 2 bases from V and 9 bases from J, with 9 bases between. The CDR3 covers 12 residues. Germline V gene data show CDR1 as SEHNR and CDR2 as FQNEAQ (reference sequence). As DNA, the CDR3 is TGTGCCAGCAGCTTAACAGTAGACACGCAGTATTTT. Protein product: CASSLTVDTQYF.

The chain carries TRBV5-1 and TRBJ2-7, with D uncertain. CDR1 SGHRS and CDR2 YFSETQ come from the germline V gene. Trimming pared 2 bases from V and 0 bases from J, leaving 6 bases between. The CDR3 sequence is 13 residues long. CDR3 residues: CASSFHSSYEQYF. The CDR3, as DNA: TGCGCCAGCAGCTTTCATAGCTCCTACGAGCAGTACTTC. Supplemented by reference TRBV5-1 and TRBJ2-7, the full variable domain reads KAGVTQTPRYLIKTRGQQVTLSCSPISGHRSVSWYQQTPGQGLQFLFEYFSETQRNKGNFPGRFSGRQFSNSRSEMNVSTLELGDSALYLCASSFHSSYEQYFGPGTRLTVT.

This clone was recorded a few times. This chain uses TRBV19 with TRBJ1-2; D is uncertain. This CDR3 region has 16 residues. In germline, CDR1 is LNHDA, CDR2 SQIVND (reference sequence). V was shortened by 2 bases and J by 4 bases, with 17 bases between the two germline ends. In nucleotides, the CDR3 is TGTGCCAGTAGTATAAGGGTCCGGGGTAGGGTCTATGGCTACACCTTC. Its translation is CASSIRVRGRVYGYTF.

This chain connects TRBV30 to TRBJ2-7; D could derive from TRBD1 or TRBD2 (6 bases each). V lost 2 bases, J lost 4 bases, and 15 bases lay in between. This CDR3 contains 14 residues. The germline gives CDR1 GTSNPN, CDR2 SVGIG (reference sequence). The CDR3 is CAWSNLGGGYEQYF. DNA of the CDR3: TGTGCCTGGAGTAACCTTGGAGGGGGGTACGAGCAGTACTTC.

V usage is TRBV3-1 (or the pseudogene TRBV3-2) and J usage is TRBJ2-1; D not resolved. Germline lookup yields CDR1 LGHDT and CDR2 YNNKEL (reference sequence). V lost 5 bases, J lost 4 bases, and 3 bases lay in between. The CDR3 contains 11 residues. The CDR3 spells CASSEYNEQFF. As DNA, the CDR3 is TGTGCCAGCAGCGAGTACAATGAGCAGTTCTTC.

V gene TRBV19 combines with J gene TRBJ1-2; D remains unclear. The CDR3 length is 15 residues. Trimming cost V 6 bases and J 0 bases, with 14 bases left between them. Germline V gene sequence: CDR1 LNHDA, CDR2 SQIVND (reference sequence). Written as DNA, the CDR3 is TGTGCCAGTAGCCCGCCGGGAAGCCCTAACTATGGCTACACCTTC. It yields the protein CASSPPGSPNYGYTF.

The chain uses TRBV7-2 and TRBJ2-2, with 7 bases lining up with TRBD1. The germline V gene encodes CDR1 SGHTA and CDR2 FQGNSA. V shed 4 bases, J shed 5 bases, and the junction held 10 bases outside the gene matches. The CDR3 runs 16 residues. The DNA for the CDR3 is TGTGCCAGCAGCTCCCAGGACAGGTACTTGACCGGGGAGCTGTTTTTT. Encoded protein: CASSSQDRYLTGELFF.

This chain links TRBV3-1 (or the pseudogene TRBV3-2) with TRBJ1-2; D may be TRBD1 (6 bases). Trimming removed 3 bases at V and 4 bases at J, with 12 bases between. Germline values: CDR1 LGHDT, CDR2 YNNKEL (reference sequence). CDR3 length: 14 amino acids. The CDR3 nucleotides read TGTGCCAGCAGCCACCAGACAGGAGCCTATGGCTACACCTTC. This encodes CASSHQTGAYGYTF.

The J gene is TRBJ2-7, the V gene TRBV7-2, with a weak D call TRBD1 (5 bases). The CDR3 extends over 15 amino acids. Trimming left V 5 bases short and J 1 base short, with 15 bases between. Germline lookup yields CDR1 SGHTA and CDR2 FQGNSA. The CDR3 loop reads CASSPGLSKSYEQYF. The DNA of the CDR3 is TGTGCCAGCAGCCCAGGGTTATCGAAGTCCTACGAGCAGTACTTC.